This passage covers 23 T cell receptor beta chains from one sample sequenced in a study of cytomegalovirus exposure and HLA in healthy donors. The PCR ran on 60 Vbeta and 13 Jbeta primers. Libraries were prepared by immunoSEQ multiplex PCR; TCRdb keeps only in-frame clonotypes and omits some of them. This sample's table reports about 84,000 clones. The sample taken for sequencing was PBMCs. All receptors derive from a man aged 50-60 years in good health and CMV-seronegative.

V gene TRBV7-9 combines with J gene TRBJ2-7; D may be TRBD1 (6 bases). Germline V gene data show CDR1 as SEHNR and CDR2 as FQNEAQ (reference sequence). This CDR3 spans 14 amino acids. Deletions cut 4 bases from V and 2 bases from J, with 12 bases between. CDR3 DNA sequence: TGTGCCAGCAGCTCACCAGGGGTACCCTACGAGCAGTACTTC. Its protein product is CASSSPGVPYEQYF.

The V call is TRBV19, the J call TRBJ2-5, with 9 positions matching TRBD1. The DNA matches TRBJ2-7 better at its end, which makes the J call doubtful. CDR1 and CDR2 from the germline V gene are LNHDA and SQIVND (reference sequence). CDR3 length: 13 amino acids. CDR3 loop: CASSRDRAYEQYF. The CDR3 DNA is TGTGCCAGTAGCCGGGACAGGGCCTACGAGCAGTACTTC.

The V gene is TRBV7-9, the J gene TRBJ2-1; 7 nucleotides align to TRBD1. Germline-derived CDR1 and CDR2 are SEHNR and FQNEAQ (reference sequence). Trimming took 1 base from V and 16 from J; bases not matched to a gene: 10. The CDR3 is 13 amino acids. The CDR3 DNA sequence: TGTGCCAGCAGCTTAGAAATCCGGGACAGTATCTTCTTC. Its protein product is CASSLEIRDSIFF.

The chain has TRBV11-2 and TRBJ1-1; TRBD1 is a possible D gene (6 bases). This CDR3 contains 13 residues. The germline V and J ends were trimmed by 5 bases and 4 bases, with 11 bases remaining between them. The V gene's germline CDR1 is SGHAT and CDR2 FQNNGV. As DNA, the CDR3 is TGTGCCAGCAGCCAAGACAGGACCACTGAAGCTTTCTTT. It translates to CASSQDRTTEAFF.

The chain employs TRBV7-3 and TRBJ1-6; the D is unclear. The CDR3 is 12 residues long. V was trimmed by 4 bases and J by 5 bases, leaving 3 bases between them. Germline-derived CDR1 and CDR2 are SGHTA and FQGTGA. In nucleotides, the CDR3 is TGTGCCAGCAGCTCAAATAATTCACCCCTCCACTTT. It yields the protein CASSSNNSPLHF.

This chain uses TRBV7-9 with TRBJ1-3; tentative D call: TRBD1 (6 bases). Germline V gives CDR1 SEHNR, CDR2 FQNEAQ (reference sequence). This CDR3 is 15 amino acids long. V was clipped by 5 bases and J by 3 bases, with 14 bases between them. CDR3: CASSPQGGRGNTIYF. The CDR3 bases are TGTGCCAGCAGCCCTCAAGGGGGACGTGGAAACACCATATATTTT.

This chain links TRBV18 with TRBJ1-2; D might be TRBD1 (6 bases). This CDR3 is built from 17 residues. V dropped 5 bases and J dropped 4 bases, with 23 bases sitting between them. Germline V gives CDR1 KGHSH, CDR2 LQKENI. CDR3 residues: CASSDYGTLLDPYGYTF. The CDR3 DNA reads TGTGCCAGCTCAGATTACGGGACACTCTTGGACCCCTATGGCTACACCTTC.

The genes are TRBV19 and TRBJ1-5; possibly TRBD1 for D (5 bases). Looked up from germline, CDR1 is LNHDA and CDR2 is SQIVND (reference sequence). This CDR3 has 15 amino acids. Between the trimmed V and J ends, which lost 3 bases and 2 bases, there was a span of 11 bases. The CDR3 DNA reads as TGTGCCAGTAGTATCTGGGGACTTCGCAATCAGCCCCAGCATTTT. Amino acids: CASSIWGLRNQPQHF. The full variable domain, with the rest looked up from reference TRBV19 and TRBJ1-5, is DGGITQSPKYLFRKEGQNVTLSCEQNLNHDAMYWYRQDPGQGLRLIYYSQIVNDFQKGDIAEGYSVSREKKESFPLTVTSAQKNPTAFYLCASSIWGLRNQPQHFGDGTRLSIL.

The chain combines TRBV4-2 with TRBJ1-4, with 10 bases identical to TRBD1. This CDR3 has 15 amino acids. The germline gives CDR1 LGHNA, CDR2 YNFKEQ. Trimming at V came to 4 bases and at J to 7 bases, leaving 6 bases not matched to a gene. The DNA of the CDR3 is TGTGCCAGCAGCCTGCGGACAGGGGGAGGTGAAAAACTGTTTTTT. Residues: CASSLRTGGGEKLFF.

The chain links TRBV15 to TRBJ1-6, with D unresolved. Germline CDR1 LNHNV, CDR2 YYDKDF (reference sequence). Trimming took 3 bases from V and 7 from J, leaving 4 bases between them. The CDR3 sequence is 12 residues long. CDR3 nucleotides: TGTGCCACCAGCAGGGAGAATTCACCCCTCCACTTT. Translation: CATSRENSPLHF.

The rearrangement uses TRBV29-1 and TRBJ2-1; a weak D match, TRBD1 (6 bases). This CDR3 region has 13 residues. Germline lookup yields CDR1 SQVTM and CDR2 ANQGSEA. V shed 6 bases and J shed 4 bases, with 13 bases lying between them. The CDR3 nucleotides read TGCAGCGTCCGGACAGACACGTACAATGAGCAGTTCTTC. This translates into CSVRTDTYNEQFF.

The chain has TRBV5-1 and TRBJ1-1; 7 bases map to TRBD1. The J segment lost 0 bases and the V segment lost 4 bases, leaving 6 bases of the junction unmatched. The length of the CDR3 is 15 residues. Germline CDR1 and CDR2: SGHRS and YFSETQ. The CDR3, as DNA: TGCGCCAGCAGCGTGGGACAGTCTATGAACACTGAAGCTTTCTTT. Its translation is CASSVGQSMNTEAFF.

The genes are TRBV5-1 and TRBJ1-1; 7 bases are a match to TRBD1. This CDR3 has 15 residues. J was trimmed by 4 bases and V by 2 bases; bases with no gene match: 8. Per germline, CDR1 SGHRS and CDR2 YFSETQ. In nucleotides, the CDR3 is TGCGCCAGCAGCTTCGTCGGACAGGAGTCCACTGAAGCTTTCTTT. This sequence encodes CASSFVGQESTEAFF.

J is TRBJ1-4 and V is TRBV7-2, with TRBD1 as a possible D gene (6 bases). V lost 4 bases, J lost 7 bases, and 13 bases lay in between. The CDR3 runs 14 residues. The germline V gene has CDR1 SGHTA and CDR2 FQGNSA. CDR3 residues: CASSSTGWSEKLFF. For the CDR3, the DNA is TGTGCCAGCAGCTCAACAGGGTGGAGTGAAAAACTGTTTTTT.

V usage is TRBV11-2 and J usage is TRBJ2-5; tentative D call: TRBD1 (6 bases). TRBJ2-7 matches the DNA end more closely, so the J call is doubtful. Germline loops: CDR1 SGHAT, CDR2 FQNNGV. This CDR3 has 15 residues. In DNA, the CDR3 is TGTGCCAGCAGCTTAAGAGCGGCCAGGGGAGACGAGCAGTACTTC. Residues: CASSLRAARGDEQYF.

The chain has TRBV28 and TRBJ2-2; weak D call: TRBD2 (5 bases). Looked up from germline, CDR1 is MDHEN and CDR2 is SYDVKM. There are 16 residues in the CDR3. Trimming stripped 7 bases from V and 4 bases from J, with 19 bases between. CDR3 amino acids: CASIGGSARGTGELFF. CDR3 in DNA: TGTGCCAGCATTGGCGGGTCAGCGCGTGGCACCGGGGAGCTGTTTTTT. Combining the CDR3 with reference TRBV28 and TRBJ2-2 gives the whole variable domain DVKVTQSSRYLVKRTGEKVFLECVQDMDHENMFWYRQDPGLGLRLIYFSYDVKMKEKGDIPEGYSVSREKKERFSLILESASTNQTSMYLCASIGGSARGTGELFFGEGSRLTVL.

The chain links TRBV18 to TRBJ2-1, with D possibly TRBD2 on 6 matching bases. V gave up 2 bases and J gave up 0 bases, with 11 bases separating them. From germline, CDR1 is KGHSH and CDR2 LQKENI. This CDR3 contains 16 residues. CDR3 DNA sequence: TGTGCCAGCTCACCAAGGGGTAGCGGCTCCTACAATGAGCAGTTCTTC. Its translation: CASSPRGSGSYNEQFF.

The chain recombines TRBV30 with TRBJ1-6; D may be TRBD1 (6 bases). Germline V CDR1 and CDR2: GTSNPN, SVGIG (reference sequence). The CDR3 is 14 amino acids. V lost 0 bases, J lost 10 bases, and 13 bases lay in between. The CDR3 spells CAWSVRAGDSPLHF. For the CDR3, the DNA is TGTGCCTGGAGTGTACGGGCAGGGGACTCACCCCTCCACTTT.

V is TRBV6-5 and J is TRBJ1-2, with D possibly matching TRBD1 (5 bases). The CDR3 sequence is 16 residues long. CDR1 is MNHEY and CDR2 is SVGAGI in the germline V gene. V was shortened by 0 bases and J by 0 bases, with 11 bases between the two germline ends. CDR3 in amino acids: CASSYSLTVANYGYTF. CDR3 sequence (DNA): TGTGCCAGCAGTTACTCGTTGACAGTGGCTAACTATGGCTACACCTTC.

The V gene is TRBV7-8, the J gene TRBJ1-3, with D uncertain. V shed 5 bases and J shed 4 bases, with 12 bases lying between them. Germline V lookup: CDR1 SGHVS, CDR2 FQNEAQ. The CDR3 extends over 14 amino acids. The CDR3 DNA is TGTGCCAGCAGCGGAGGGAATTCAGGAAACACCATATATTTT. The encoded protein is CASSGGNSGNTIYF.

The chain is built from TRBV2 and TRBJ1-1, with D possibly being TRBD1 (6 bases). V was trimmed by 6 bases and J by 0 bases, leaving 8 bases between them. The length of the CDR3 is 13 residues. Germline V gene sequence: CDR1 SNHLY, CDR2 FYNNEI. The CDR3 protein is CASRGTMNTEAFF. In DNA, the CDR3 is TGTGCCAGCAGGGGGACAATGAACACTGAAGCTTTCTTT. The entire variable domain, with the rest obtained from reference TRBV2 and TRBJ1-1, is as follows: EPEVTQTPSHQVTQMGQEVILRCVPISNHLYFYWYRQILGQKVEFLVSFYNNEISEKSEIFDDQFSVERPDGSNFTLKIRSTKLEDSAMYFCASRGTMNTEAFFGQGTRLTVV.

The chain carries TRBV29-1 and TRBJ1-1; 9 positions match TRBD1. Losses at the gene ends were 0 bases for V and 6 bases for J; bases not matched to a gene: 8. CDR3 length: 15 residues. CDR1 is SQVTM and CDR2 is ANQGSEA in the germline V gene. The chain's CDR3 is CSVEEGNRGHAEAFF. CDR3 DNA sequence: TGCAGCGTTGAAGAAGGGAACAGGGGGCACGCTGAAGCTTTCTTT.

The chain employs TRBV27 and TRBJ2-5; possible D gene TRBD2, 5 bases. The germline CDR1 and CDR2 sequences are MNHEY and SMNVEV (reference sequence). The CDR3 sequence is 13 residues long. V was cut by 3 bases and J by 1 base, with 6 bases left in between. CDR3 DNA: TGTGCCAGCAGTTTTGCGGGCCAAGAGACCCAGTACTTC. Amino acids: CASSFAGQETQYF.